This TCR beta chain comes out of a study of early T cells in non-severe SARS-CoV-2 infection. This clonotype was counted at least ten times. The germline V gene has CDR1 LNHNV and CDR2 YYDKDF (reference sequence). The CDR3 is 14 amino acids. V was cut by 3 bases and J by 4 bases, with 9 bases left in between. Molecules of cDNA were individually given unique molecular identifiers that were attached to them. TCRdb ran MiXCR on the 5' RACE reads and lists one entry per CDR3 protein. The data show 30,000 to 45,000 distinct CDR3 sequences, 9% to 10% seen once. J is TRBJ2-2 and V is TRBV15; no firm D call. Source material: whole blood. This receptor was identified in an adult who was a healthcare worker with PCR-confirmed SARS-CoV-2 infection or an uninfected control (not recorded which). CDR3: CATSRVVFTGELFF. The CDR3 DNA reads TGTGCCACCAGCAGGGTCGTGTTCACCGGGGAGCTGTTTTTT. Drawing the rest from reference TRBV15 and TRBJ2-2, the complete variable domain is DAMVIQNPRYQVTQFGKPVTLSCSQTLNHNVMYWYQQKSSQAPKLLFHYYDKDFNNEADTPDNFQSRRPNTSFCFLDIRSPGLGDTAMYLCATSRVVFTGELFFGEGSRLTVL.